This entry describes one T cell receptor beta chain. Sequenced by immunoSEQ multiplex PCR; TCRdb stores in-frame clones only, minus some. The sample lists roughly 200,000 clones; more than 70% were seen once. The ends were cut back, 3 bases at V and 8 bases at J, with 14 bases in the middle. CDR3 length: 14 amino acids. CDR1 and CDR2 from the germline V gene are MNHEY and SMNVEV (reference sequence). This sample is drawn from a study of blood T cell repertoires in COVID-19. Study summary: PBMCs, B-cell-depleted T cells, or T cells provided the cDNA or gDNA that made up the material.

This TCR derives from a man younger than 35 with active or convalescent COVID-19. Sequencing was done on a sample of peripheral blood. The rearrangement links TRBV27 to TRBJ2-4, with TRBD1 as a possible D gene (6 bases). The CDR3 region is CASSFEGTNHIQYF. CDR3 DNA sequence: TGTGCCAGCAGTTTTGAGGGGACAAATCACATTCAGTACTTC.